Each of the 18 T cell receptor beta chains below was sequenced from the same sample in a study of yellow fever vaccine responses in identical twins. TCRdb re-called the RT-PCR reads through MiXCR, storing one row per CDR3 protein. The sample lists 2,500 to 3,000 distinct CDR3 sequences; approximately 90% were seen once. The sequencing used T cells from blood (PBMCs), unsorted or a sorted subset (not recorded which), collected before or after yellow fever vaccination (not recorded which). Receptor source: a female donor who received the yellow fever vaccine.

CDR3 DNA: TGTGCCATCGGGACAGGGACGATTGGCTACACCTTC. Its protein is CAIGTGTIGYTF. The V call is TRBV10-3, the J call TRBJ1-2, with 9 bases matching TRBD1. The CDR3 covers 12 residues. Per germline, CDR1 ENHRY and CDR2 SYGVKD. V shed 8 bases and J 7 bases; nucleotides not matched to a gene: 5.

V usage is TRBV12-3 or TRBV12-4 and J usage is TRBJ1-4; D unresolved. Trimming shortened V by 0 bases and J by 8 bases, and 7 bases separated the two germline ends. The CDR3 consists of 13 residues. DNA of the CDR3: TGTGCCAGCAGTTTAGCAGCGGGAGAAAAACTGTTTTTT. Translated: CASSLAAGEKLFF.

The V and J genes are TRBV11-1 and TRBJ1-4, with unresolved D. Trimming pared 3 bases from V and 0 bases from J, leaving 8 bases between. CDR3 size: 15 residues. Germline CDR1 is SGHAT and CDR2 is FQDESV (reference sequence). This CDR3 is CASSFPSTTNEKLFF. For the CDR3, the DNA is TGTGCCAGCAGCTTTCCCTCAACAACTAATGAAAAACTGTTTTTT.

The chain couples TRBV9 to TRBJ1-2; TRBD1 agrees at 10 bases. Germline V gene sequence: CDR1 SGDLS, CDR2 YYNGEE. The CDR3 covers 15 residues. J lost 3 bases, V lost 0 bases, and 2 bases had no gene match. The CDR3 coding sequence is TGTGCCAGCAGCGTAGGACAGGGGGCTCACTATGGCTACACCTTC. It specifies CASSVGQGAHYGYTF. Looking up the rest from reference TRBV9 and TRBJ1-2 gives the full variable domain: DSGVTQTPKHLITATGQRVTLRCSPRSGDLSVYWYQQSLDQGLQFLIQYYNGEERAKGNILERFSAQQFPDLHSELNLSSLELGDSALYFCASSVGQGAHYGYTFGSGTRLTVV.

This chain joins TRBV5-1 and TRBJ2-2, with 9 bases matching TRBD2. Germline V gives CDR1 SGHRS, CDR2 YFSETQ. The length of the CDR3 is 15 residues. Trimming at V came to 5 bases and at J to 1 base, leaving 3 bases not matched to a gene. The CDR3 bases are TGCGCCAGCAGATTGACTAGCGGGAACACCGGGGAGCTGTTTTTT. It translates to CASRLTSGNTGELFF.

The chain has TRBV29-1 and TRBJ2-3; D gene ambiguous. Germline CDR1 and CDR2: SQVTM and ANQGSEA. V was cut by 4 bases and J by 2 bases, with 13 bases left in between. This CDR3 region has 14 residues. The CDR3 protein is CSVVKGAATDTQYF. CDR3 nucleotide sequence: TGCAGCGTTGTCAAAGGCGCGGCCACAGATACGCAGTATTTT.

The chain's CDR3 is CASSQGAYTEAFF. As DNA, the CDR3 is TGCGCCAGCAGCCAGGGAGCCTACACTGAAGCTTTCTTT. The chain combines TRBV4-1 with TRBJ1-1; no clear D. V dropped 3 bases and J dropped 3 bases, with 8 bases sitting between them. The CDR3 totals 13 residues. Germline lookup yields CDR1 MGHRA and CDR2 YSYEKL.

This chain connects TRBV9 to TRBJ1-1; weak D call: TRBD1 (5 bases). V lost 4 bases, J lost 1 base, and 11 bases lay in between. This CDR3 contains 14 residues. The germline gives CDR1 SGDLS, CDR2 YYNGEE. In DNA form, the CDR3 reads TGTGCCAGCAGCACACAGGCGAGGAACACTGAAGCTTTCTTT. It encodes CASSTQARNTEAFF.

V and J are TRBV6-5 and TRBJ1-2; a weak D match, TRBD1 (6 bases). V was trimmed by 2 bases and J by 7 bases, leaving 11 bases between them. Germline V gene lookup returns CDR1 MNHEY and CDR2 SVGAGI. The CDR3 length is 13 residues. This chain's CDR3 is CASSYVGGGGYTF. DNA of the CDR3: TGTGCCAGCAGTTACGTCGGGGGCGGTGGCTACACCTTC.

V is TRBV19 and J is TRBJ1-5, with 7 nucleotides matching TRBD1. The CDR3 sequence is 15 residues long. V shed 6 bases, J shed 0 bases, and the junction held 5 bases outside the gene matches. Germline CDR1 reads LNHDA; CDR2 reads SQIVND (reference sequence). The CDR3 sequence is CASSTGTASNQPQHF. The CDR3 nucleotides are TGTGCCAGTAGCACCGGGACAGCTAGCAATCAGCCCCAGCATTTT.

The chain recombines TRBV20-1 with TRBJ2-1, with no clear D. The CDR3 runs 11 residues. V was shortened by 0 bases and J by 4 bases, with 1 base between the two germline ends. Germline V gene lookup returns CDR1 DFQATT and CDR2 SNEGSKA (reference sequence). For the CDR3, the DNA is TGCAGTGCTAGAGATTACAATGAGCAGTTCTTC. It specifies CSARDYNEQFF.

This chain joins TRBV5-1 and TRBJ2-5, with D maybe TRBD2 (7 bases). The CDR3 contains 16 residues. The germline V and J ends were trimmed by 7 bases and 1 base, with 20 bases remaining between them. Germline CDR1 is SGHRS and CDR2 is YFSETQ. Here the CDR3 DNA reads TGCGCCAGCGGACGCCTTGGAGGGGGGGCCCAAGAGACCCAGTACTTC. The encoded protein is CASGRLGGGAQETQYF.

This clonotype was picked up one time. A junction end diverges from the germline sequence, so it may reflect a read error. The chain combines TRBV2 with TRBJ2-7; tentative D call: TRBD2 (6 bases). The CDR3 totals 11 residues. Germline V gene data show CDR1 as SNHLY and CDR2 as FYNNEI. The CDR3 DNA is TGTGCCAGCAGTGATCTGTCGGACTACATCTTC. Its translation: CASSDLSDYIF.

CDR3 DNA sequence: TGTGCCAGCACCCCCACGGGATACTACGAGCAGTACTTC. Translating it yields CASTPTGYYEQYF. J is TRBJ2-7 and V is TRBV25-1; maybe TRBD2 (5 bases). The CDR3 covers 13 residues. V lost 7 bases to trimming and J lost 3 bases, with 13 bases between them. CDR1 and CDR2 from the germline V gene are MGHDK and SYGVNS.

The CDR3: CASSQIPPYEQYF. In DNA form, the CDR3 reads TGTGCCAGCAGCCAGATTCCACCCTACGAGCAGTACTTC. This chain uses TRBV12-3 or TRBV12-4 with TRBJ2-7, with D unresolved. The V gene lost 6 bases and the J gene lost 2 bases, with 11 bases spanning the gap. CDR3 length equals 13 residues.

The genes are TRBV11-1 and TRBJ2-3; no definite D call. V was shortened by 3 bases and J by 2 bases, with 9 bases between the two germline ends. CDR1 is SGHAT and CDR2 is FQDESV in the germline V gene (reference sequence). The CDR3 runs to 14 residues. CDR3 residues: CASSFQTPTDTQYF. Written as DNA, the CDR3 is TGTGCCAGCAGCTTCCAGACACCCACAGATACGCAGTATTTT.

The chain joins TRBV5-1 to TRBJ2-3; D not resolved. The V gene lost 7 bases and the J gene lost 6 bases, with 15 bases spanning the gap. Germline lookup yields CDR1 SGHRS and CDR2 YFSETQ. This CDR3 has 13 amino acids. CDR3 coding DNA: TGCGCCAGCGCGCCCAGACCCCTGGATACGCAGTATTTT. It translates to CASAPRPLDTQYF. Variable domain in full (rest from reference TRBV5-1 and TRBJ2-3): KAGVTQTPRYLIKTRGQQVTLSCSPISGHRSVSWYQQTPGQGLQFLFEYFSETQRNKGNFPGRFSGRQFSNSRSEMNVSTLELGDSALYLCASAPRPLDTQYFGPGTRLTVL.

The genes are TRBV9 and TRBJ1-4; 7 bases map to TRBD1. The CDR3 has 15 amino acids. Trimming removed 4 bases from V and 4 bases from J; junction bases left unmatched: 7. CDR1 is SGDLS and CDR2 is YYNGEE in the germline V gene. The CDR3 DNA is TGTGCCAGCAGCCCCCAACAGGGGCTTAATGAAAAACTGTTTTTT. It yields the protein CASSPQQGLNEKLFF.